This T cell receptor beta chain was recorded in a study of blood T cell repertoires in COVID-19 (dated by TCRdb to about 2020). In terms of the full investigation: The collaborator samples originated in the United States, Italy and Spain and spanned the acute and convalescent phases of COVID-19. A freely available public database, intended as a resource for researchers studying the immune response to SARS-CoV-2, is where the repertoires were released. The samples were drawn from two sources: the first 160 participants of the ongoing ImmuneRACE study, and fewer than 1,500 subjects contributed by 6 global collaborators. Deeply sampled blood TCRbeta repertoires from subjects exposed to, actively infected with, or recovered from COVID-19 were included in the dataset. The material from the prospective study consisted of cDNA or gDNA derived from T cells, B-cell-depleted T cells, or PBMCs. Where available, HLA class I and class II types were obtained from metadata supplied by the sample provider rather than from assay-based typing. Sample metadata almost always included a de-identified subject ID, COVID-19 status, age in years and sex.

TCRbeta CDR3 regions were amplified from genomic DNA using the immunoSEQ Assay, a bias-controlled multiplex PCR. In the source study's methods: The number of nucleated cells in each sample was estimated from the amplification of reference gene primers within the assay. To quantify the absolute abundance of each unique TCRbeta CDR3 rearrangement, sequence reads were collapsed and filtered. Productive Simpson clonality was computed per sample as the square root of Simpson's diversity index over productive rearrangements. TCRdb carries this immuneACCESS record with in-frame sequences only. Its versions omit some clonotypes, under half of them owing to an unresolved V gene in the studies checked, with the rest unexplained. D and trimming come from the DNA, and the V and J calls and clone size come from that table. The sample table contains around 310,000 clones; only one count was recorded for 85% to 90% of them. The top ten constitute roughly a tenth of the sample.

In the prospective study, participants were roughly 18 to 95 years old, resided in 20 to 30 geographic areas of the United States, and were enrolled through a virtual design. To assign participants to cohorts, the prospective study relied on clinical history that participants themselves reported in a screening survey and a study questionnaire. For ImmuneRACE Cohort 3, a participant was defined as recovered based on two consecutive negative NP/OP PCR tests, clearance by a healthcare professional, or resolution of symptoms. Mobile phlebotomists in the prospective study collected whole blood, serum and a nasopharyngeal or oropharyngeal swab from every participant. Participants in the prospective study had the option to provide additional blood draws and questionnaires over a roughly two-month period. Before DNA extraction, prospective study blood samples were shipped either frozen or at room temperature.

CDR1 SGHRS and CDR2 YFSETQ are derived from the germline V gene. Inclusive of the bounding cysteine and phenylalanine, the CDR3 is 15 residues long. The retained sequence is limited to the CDR3, 45 bases, with the frame set at the first base. Ends trimmed: V by 4 bases, J by 7 bases; bases unmatched to a gene: 7. On this clone itself: It lacks a known antigen. Base qualities were left out, and no much larger clone turns up one base away.

General study outcomes and caveats: The amount of clinical and demographic metadata varied by source and participant and was provided uncurated.

The V gene is TRBV5-1 and the J gene is TRBJ1-6, with 8 central nucleotides matching TRBD1. The clonotype originates from a young woman who had recovered from COVID-19. The sample was PBMCs or T cells enriched from blood (not recorded which). The sequence in DNA is TGCGCCAGCAGCCCATTAGGACAGGGAAATTCACCCCTCCACTTT. Its amino acids are CASSPLGQGNSPLHF.